The text below deals with one T cell receptor (beta chain). What it binds is unknown. The data originate from a study of early T cells in non-severe SARS-CoV-2 infection. Study details: Bulk RNA taken from unsorted whole blood was sequenced, leaving chains unpaired. The study's findings and limits: Matching with VDJdb favored anti-spike CD8 responses (missing private and CD4 specificities).

TCRdb redid the calling of the 5' RACE reads with MiXCR, one entry per CDR3 protein. The table has over 30,000 distinct CDR3 sequences, around 5% seen once; the top ten hold 11% to 15%. CDR1 is SGHRS and CDR2 is YFSETQ in the germline V gene. Trimming cost V 4 bases and J 1 base; bases outside gene matches: 5. CDR3 length equals 16 residues. The chain has TRBV5-1 and TRBJ2-6; TRBD1 matches at 7 bases. Sequenced material: whole blood. The sequence was obtained from an adult who was a healthcare worker with PCR-confirmed SARS-CoV-2 infection or an uninfected control (not recorded which). The CDR3 coding sequence is TGCGCCAGCAGCGGAATACAGGGGTCTGGGGCCAACGTCCTGACTTTC. Translating it yields CASSGIQGSGANVLTF.